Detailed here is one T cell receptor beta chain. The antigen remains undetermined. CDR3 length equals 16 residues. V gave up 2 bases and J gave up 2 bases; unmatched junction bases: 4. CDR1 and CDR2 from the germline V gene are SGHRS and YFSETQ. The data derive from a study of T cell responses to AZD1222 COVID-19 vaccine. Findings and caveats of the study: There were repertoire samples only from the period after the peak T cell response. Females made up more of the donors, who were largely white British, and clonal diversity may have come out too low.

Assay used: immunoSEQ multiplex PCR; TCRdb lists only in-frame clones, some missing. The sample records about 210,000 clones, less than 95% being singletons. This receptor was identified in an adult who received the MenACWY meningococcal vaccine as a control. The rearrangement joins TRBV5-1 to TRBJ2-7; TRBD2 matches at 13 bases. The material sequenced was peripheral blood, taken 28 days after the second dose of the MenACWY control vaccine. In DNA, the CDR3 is TGCGCCAGCAGCTTCGGACTAGCGGGAGTACCCTACGAGCAGTACTTC. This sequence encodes CASSFGLAGVPYEQYF.